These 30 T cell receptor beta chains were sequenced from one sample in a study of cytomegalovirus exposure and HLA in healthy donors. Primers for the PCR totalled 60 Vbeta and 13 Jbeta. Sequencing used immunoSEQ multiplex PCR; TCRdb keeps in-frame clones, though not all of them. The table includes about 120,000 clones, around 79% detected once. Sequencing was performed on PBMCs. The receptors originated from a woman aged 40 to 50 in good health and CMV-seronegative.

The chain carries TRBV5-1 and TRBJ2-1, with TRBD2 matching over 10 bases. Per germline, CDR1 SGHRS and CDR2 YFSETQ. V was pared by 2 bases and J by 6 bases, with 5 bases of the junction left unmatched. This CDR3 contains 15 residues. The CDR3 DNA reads TGCGCCAGCAGCTTAGGGCTAGCGGGAGTCAATGAGCAGTTCTTC. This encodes CASSLGLAGVNEQFF.

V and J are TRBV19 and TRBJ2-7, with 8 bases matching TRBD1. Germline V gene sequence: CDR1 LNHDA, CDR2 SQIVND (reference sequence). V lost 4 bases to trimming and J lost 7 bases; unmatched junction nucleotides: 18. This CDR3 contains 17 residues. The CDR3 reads CASSTTGQGARRREQYF. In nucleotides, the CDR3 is TGTGCCAGTAGTACCACCGGGCAGGGGGCGCGTAGGCGGGAGCAGTACTTC.

The CDR3 protein is CAWRGQGVANEKLFF. The CDR3 DNA is TGTGCCTGGAGGGGACAGGGTGTAGCTAATGAAAAACTGTTTTTT. The J gene is TRBJ1-4, the V gene TRBV30; the match to TRBD1 covers 9 bases. J was trimmed by 3 bases and V by 3 bases; bases with no gene match: 5. The CDR3 covers 15 residues. The germline V gene encodes CDR1 GTSNPN and CDR2 SVGIG (reference sequence).

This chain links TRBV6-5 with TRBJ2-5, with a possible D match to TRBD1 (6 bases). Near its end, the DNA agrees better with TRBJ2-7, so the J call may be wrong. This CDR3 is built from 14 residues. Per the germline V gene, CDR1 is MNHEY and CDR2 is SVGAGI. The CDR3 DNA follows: TGTGCCAGCAGTTACGCAGGGGCAGACTACGAGCAGTACTTC. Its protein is CASSYAGADYEQYF.

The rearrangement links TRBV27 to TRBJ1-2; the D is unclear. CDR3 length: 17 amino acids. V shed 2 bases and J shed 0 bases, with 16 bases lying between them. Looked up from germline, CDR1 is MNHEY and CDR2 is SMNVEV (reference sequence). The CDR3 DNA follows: TGTGCCAGCAGTTTACGGCAGGTGGGCAAAGCTAACTATGGCTACACCTTC. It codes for CASSLRQVGKANYGYTF.

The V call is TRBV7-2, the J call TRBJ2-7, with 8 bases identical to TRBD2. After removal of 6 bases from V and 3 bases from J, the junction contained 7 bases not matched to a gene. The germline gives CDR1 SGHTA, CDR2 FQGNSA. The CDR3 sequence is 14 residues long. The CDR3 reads CASRRLAKGYEQYF. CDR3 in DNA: TGTGCCAGCAGGAGACTAGCGAAAGGCTACGAGCAGTACTTC. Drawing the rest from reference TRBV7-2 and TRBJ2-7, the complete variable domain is GAGVSQSPSNKVTEKGKDVELRCDPISGHTALYWYRQSLGQGLEFLIYFQGNSAPDKSGLPSDRFSAERTGGSVSTLTIQRTQQEDSAVYLCASRRLAKGYEQYFGPGTRLTVT.

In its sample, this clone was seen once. The CDR3 region is CASSPSRETQYF. The CDR3 DNA is TGTGCCAGCAGTCCCTCCCGGGAGACCCAGTACTTC. V and J are TRBV27 and TRBJ2-5, with D hard to call. CDR3 length: 12 amino acids. Germline CDR1 MNHEY, CDR2 SMNVEV (reference sequence). The V and J ends lost 5 bases and 5 bases respectively, with 9 bases between them.

CDR3 region: CASSLGTSADTQYF. The CDR3 region has the DNA TGCGCCAGCAGCCTTGGGACTAGCGCAGATACGCAGTATTTT. This chain connects TRBV5-1 to TRBJ2-3; 10 positions agree with TRBD2. With 4 bases clipped from V and 4 bases from J, the junction kept 3 bases outside the gene matches. Germline values: CDR1 SGHRS, CDR2 YFSETQ. This CDR3 has 14 residues.

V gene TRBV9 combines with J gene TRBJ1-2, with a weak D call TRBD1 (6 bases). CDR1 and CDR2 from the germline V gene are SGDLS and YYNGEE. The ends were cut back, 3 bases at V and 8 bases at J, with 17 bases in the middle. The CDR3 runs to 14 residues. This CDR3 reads CASSGGQPVRGYTF. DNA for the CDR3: TGTGCCAGCAGCGGGGGACAACCGGTGAGGGGCTACACCTTC.

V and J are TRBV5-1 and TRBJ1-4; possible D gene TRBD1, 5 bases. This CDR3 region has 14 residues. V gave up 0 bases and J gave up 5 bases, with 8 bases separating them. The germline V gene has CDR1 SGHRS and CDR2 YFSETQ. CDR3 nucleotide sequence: TGCGCCAGCAGCTTGGGCGGACAAAATGAAAAACTGTTTTTT. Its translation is CASSLGGQNEKLFF.

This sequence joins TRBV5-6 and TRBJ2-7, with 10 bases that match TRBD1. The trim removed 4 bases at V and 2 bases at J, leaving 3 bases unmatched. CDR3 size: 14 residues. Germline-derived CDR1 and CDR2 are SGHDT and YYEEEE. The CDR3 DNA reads TGTGCCAGCAGCCCCGGGACAGGGGCCTACGAGCAGTACTTC. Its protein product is CASSPGTGAYEQYF.

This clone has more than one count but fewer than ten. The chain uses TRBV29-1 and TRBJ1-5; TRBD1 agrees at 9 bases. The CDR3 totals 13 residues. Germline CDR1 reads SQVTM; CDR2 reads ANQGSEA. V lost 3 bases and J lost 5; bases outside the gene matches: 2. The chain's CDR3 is CSVDTGGDQPQHF. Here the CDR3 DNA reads TGCAGCGTTGATACAGGGGGCGATCAGCCCCAGCATTTT.

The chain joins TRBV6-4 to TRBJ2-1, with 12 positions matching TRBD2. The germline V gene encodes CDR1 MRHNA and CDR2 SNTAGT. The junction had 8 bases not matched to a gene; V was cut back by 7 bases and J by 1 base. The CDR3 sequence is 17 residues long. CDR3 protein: CASNRGTSGLSYNEQFF. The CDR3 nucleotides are TGTGCCAGCAACCGGGGGACTAGCGGGCTGTCCTACAATGAGCAGTTCTTC.

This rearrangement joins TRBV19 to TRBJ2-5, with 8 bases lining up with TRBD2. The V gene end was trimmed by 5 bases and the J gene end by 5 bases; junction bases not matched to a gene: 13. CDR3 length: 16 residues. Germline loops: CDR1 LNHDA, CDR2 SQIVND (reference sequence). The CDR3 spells CASSLLGGRPTETQYF. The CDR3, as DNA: TGTGCCAGTAGTCTTCTTGGCGGGAGGCCCACGGAGACCCAGTACTTC.

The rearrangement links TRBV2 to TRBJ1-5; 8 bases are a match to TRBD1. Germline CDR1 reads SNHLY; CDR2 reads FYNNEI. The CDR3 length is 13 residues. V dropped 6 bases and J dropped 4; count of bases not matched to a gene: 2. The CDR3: CASSGTGNQPQHF. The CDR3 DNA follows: TGTGCCAGCAGCGGGACAGGAAATCAGCCCCAGCATTTT.

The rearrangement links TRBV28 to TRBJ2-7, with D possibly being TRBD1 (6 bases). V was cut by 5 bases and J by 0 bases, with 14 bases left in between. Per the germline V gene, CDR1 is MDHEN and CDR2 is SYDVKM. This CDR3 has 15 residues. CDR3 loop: CASSPRRGGSYEQYF. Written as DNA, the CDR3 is TGTGCCAGCAGTCCACGCCGAGGGGGCTCCTACGAGCAGTACTTC.

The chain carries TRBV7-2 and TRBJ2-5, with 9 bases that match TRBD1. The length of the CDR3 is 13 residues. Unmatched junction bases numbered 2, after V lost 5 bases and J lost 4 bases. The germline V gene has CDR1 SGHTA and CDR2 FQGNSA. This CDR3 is CASSVTGGETQYF. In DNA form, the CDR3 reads TGTGCCAGCAGCGTGACAGGGGGAGAGACCCAGTACTTC.

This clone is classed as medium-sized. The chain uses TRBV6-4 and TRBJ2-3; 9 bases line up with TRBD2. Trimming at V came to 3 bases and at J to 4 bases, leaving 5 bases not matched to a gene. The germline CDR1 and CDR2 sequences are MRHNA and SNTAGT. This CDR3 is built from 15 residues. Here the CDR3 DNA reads TGTGCCAGCAGTGATGTAGCGGGAGAACCAGATACGCAGTATTTT. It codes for CASSDVAGEPDTQYF.

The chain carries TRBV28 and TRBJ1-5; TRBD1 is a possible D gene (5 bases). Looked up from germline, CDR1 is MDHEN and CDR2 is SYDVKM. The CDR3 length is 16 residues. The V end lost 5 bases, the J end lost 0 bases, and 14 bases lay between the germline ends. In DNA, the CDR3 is TGTGCCAGCAGTCCTCGACAGTTTTATAGCAATCAGCCCCAGCATTTT. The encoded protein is CASSPRQFYSNQPQHF.

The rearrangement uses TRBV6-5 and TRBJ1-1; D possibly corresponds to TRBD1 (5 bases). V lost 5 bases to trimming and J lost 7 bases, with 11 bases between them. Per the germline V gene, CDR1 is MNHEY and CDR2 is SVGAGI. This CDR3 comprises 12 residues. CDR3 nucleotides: TGTGCCAGCAGTGGCGGGACCCTTGAAGCTTTCTTT. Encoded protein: CASSGGTLEAFF.

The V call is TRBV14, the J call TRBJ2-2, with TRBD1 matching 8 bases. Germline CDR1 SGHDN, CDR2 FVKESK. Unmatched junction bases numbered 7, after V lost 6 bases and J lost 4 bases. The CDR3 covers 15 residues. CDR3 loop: CASSSDRVITGELFF. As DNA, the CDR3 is TGTGCCAGCAGTTCGGACAGGGTAATCACCGGGGAGCTGTTTTTT.

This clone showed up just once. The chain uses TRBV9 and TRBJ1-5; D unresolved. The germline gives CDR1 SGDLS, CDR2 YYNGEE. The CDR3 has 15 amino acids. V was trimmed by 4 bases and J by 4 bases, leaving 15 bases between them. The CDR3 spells CASSPGRGFNQPQHF. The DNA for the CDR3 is TGTGCCAGCAGCCCCGGTAGAGGGTTTAATCAGCCCCAGCATTTT.

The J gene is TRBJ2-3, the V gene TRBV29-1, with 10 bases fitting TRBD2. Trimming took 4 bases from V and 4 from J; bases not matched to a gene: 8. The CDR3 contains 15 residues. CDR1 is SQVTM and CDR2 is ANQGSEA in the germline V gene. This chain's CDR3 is CSVAASGSKADTQYF. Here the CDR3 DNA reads TGCAGCGTTGCGGCTAGCGGGAGCAAGGCAGATACGCAGTATTTT.

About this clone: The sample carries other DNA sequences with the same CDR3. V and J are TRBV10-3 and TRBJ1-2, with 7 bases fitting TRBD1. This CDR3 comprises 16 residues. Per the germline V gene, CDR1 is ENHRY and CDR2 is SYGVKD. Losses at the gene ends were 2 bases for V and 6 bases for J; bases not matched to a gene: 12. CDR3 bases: TGTGCCATCAGTGAGGCCGCACAGGGGAGAAGGGATGGCTACACCTTC. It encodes CAISEAAQGRRDGYTF.

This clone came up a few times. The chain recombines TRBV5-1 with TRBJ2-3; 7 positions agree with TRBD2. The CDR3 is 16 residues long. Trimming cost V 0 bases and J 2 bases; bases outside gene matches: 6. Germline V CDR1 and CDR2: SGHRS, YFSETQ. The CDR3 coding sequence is TGCGCCAGCAGCTTGGCACCCCGGGGGGACACAGATACGCAGTATTTT. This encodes CASSLAPRGDTDTQYF.

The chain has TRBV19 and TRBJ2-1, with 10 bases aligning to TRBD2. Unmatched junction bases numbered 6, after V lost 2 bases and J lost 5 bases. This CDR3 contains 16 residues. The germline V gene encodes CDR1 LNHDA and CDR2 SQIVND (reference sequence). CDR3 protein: CASSITFLAGDNEQFF. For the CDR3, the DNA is TGTGCCAGTAGTATAACGTTCCTAGCGGGGGACAATGAGCAGTTCTTC.

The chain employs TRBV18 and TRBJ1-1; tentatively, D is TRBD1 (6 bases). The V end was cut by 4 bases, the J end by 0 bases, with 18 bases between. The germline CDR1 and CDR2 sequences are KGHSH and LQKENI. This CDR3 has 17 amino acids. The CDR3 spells CASSRGGTGDMNTEAFF. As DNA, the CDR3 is TGTGCCAGCTCACGCGGGGGCACAGGAGATATGAACACTGAAGCTTTCTTT.

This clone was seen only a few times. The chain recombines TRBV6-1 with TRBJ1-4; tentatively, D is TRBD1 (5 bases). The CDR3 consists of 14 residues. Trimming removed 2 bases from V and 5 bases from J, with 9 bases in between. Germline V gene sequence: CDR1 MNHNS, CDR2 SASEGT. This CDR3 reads CASSESRGNEKLFF. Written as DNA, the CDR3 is TGTGCCAGCAGTGAATCGCGGGGGAATGAAAAACTGTTTTTT.

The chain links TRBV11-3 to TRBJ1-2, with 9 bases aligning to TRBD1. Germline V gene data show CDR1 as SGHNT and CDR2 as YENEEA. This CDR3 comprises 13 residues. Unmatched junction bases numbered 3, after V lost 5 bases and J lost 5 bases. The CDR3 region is CASSTGTGYGYTF. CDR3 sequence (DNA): TGTGCCAGCAGCACGGGGACAGGGTATGGCTACACCTTC.

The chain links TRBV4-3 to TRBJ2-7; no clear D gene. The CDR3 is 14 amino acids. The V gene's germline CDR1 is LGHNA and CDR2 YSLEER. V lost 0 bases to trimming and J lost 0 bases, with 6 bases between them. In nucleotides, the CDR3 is TGCGCCAGCAGCCAAGAGTATAGCTCCTACGAGCAGTACTTC. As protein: CASSQEYSSYEQYF.